The 16 T cell receptor beta chains in this list originate from one sample, sequenced in a study of CD8+ T cells in alopecia areata listed by TCRdb under 2018. Library preparation was by the immunoSEQ multiplex PCR assay. For TCR sequencing, RNA was extracted from every sample and reverse transcribed into cDNA to serve as template. In TCRdb, the immuneACCESS table is reduced to in-frame sequences with V and J assigned. These tables do not hold every clone; where another copy was compared, an unresolved V gene accounts for under half, and the others remain unexplained. The table gives 200,000 to 300,000 clones for this sample, with none occurring only once. The top ten clones comprise more than 1% of the sample. Pooled mouse cutaneous lymph node cells were stained for CD4, CD8alpha, NKG2D, NKG2ACE and other markers, then sorted on a BD Influx. Material: CD4+ T cells sorted from a lymph node. Receptor source: a C3H/HeJ mouse with alopecia areata. With respect to MHC, this strain carries the haplotype H2-k.

Note on this clone: Genes and germline are mouse. The read falls 4 residues short of the CDR3 end, and the missing part is taken from the germline J gene. Other DNA sequences in this sample translate to the same CDR3. The chain has TRBV12-1 and TRBJ2-7, with D tentatively TRBD1 (6 bases). Germline values: CDR1 SGHSN, CDR2 HYEKVE. The CDR3 length is 12 residues. CDR3 residues: CASSLGTYEQYF. The covered CDR3 bases are TGTGCCAGCTCTCTCGGGACATAT.

As for this clone: Gene names follow the mouse nomenclature. The CDR3 end is not reached by the read, which stops 4 residues before it; the germline J gene fills it in. The rearrangement uses TRBV13-2 and TRBJ1-2, with D maybe TRBD1 (5 bases). Trimming removed 5 bases at V and 1 base at J, with 9 bases between. CDR1 and CDR2 (germline): NNHNN, SYGAGS (reference sequence). This CDR3 region has 13 residues. The CDR3 region is CASGHDRNSDYTF. Partial CDR3 DNA: TGTGCCAGCGGCCACGACAGAAACTCC.

In regard to this clone: The germline and genes are mouse ones. The sample holds other DNA sequences that translate to the same CDR3. CDR3 amino acids: CASGDRQGANSDYTF. CDR3 DNA, as far as it was read: TGTGCCAGCGGTGATCGACAGGGGGCAAACTCC. The V gene is TRBV13-2, the J gene TRBJ1-2, with 9 bases fitting TRBD1. The CDR3 end lies 4 residues beyond the end of the read and is filled in from the germline J gene. Looked up from germline, CDR1 is NNHNN and CDR2 is SYGAGS (reference sequence). This CDR3 region has 15 residues. Trimming took 1 base from V and 0 from J; bases not matched to a gene: 1.

This clone appeared a few times. Gene and germline names: mouse. The read halts 4 residues ahead of the CDR3 end, with the missing end drawn from the germline J gene. V and J are TRBV31 and TRBJ1-1, with D possibly being TRBD1 (5 bases). Germline-derived CDR1 and CDR2 are GKSSPN and SITVG. This CDR3 spans 13 amino acids. Partial CDR3 DNA: TGTGCCTGGAGTCCCGCCTCCAGGGAA. Translating it yields CAWSPASRE. The full CDR3 protein is CAWSPASREEVFF.

The sample holds a few counts of this clone. Gene names refer to mouse genes. The read gets to within 4 residues of the CDR3 end, and the germline J gene fills in the rest. V gene TRBV19 combines with J gene TRBJ2-5, with D tentatively TRBD1 (6 bases). Germline assignment: CDR1 FNHDT and CDR2 SITEND (reference sequence). The length of the CDR3 is 16 residues. V lost 2 bases and J lost 0, with 13 bases in between. The CDR3 spells CASSMGQNFNQDTQYF. The sequenced CDR3 bases are TGTGCCAGCAGTATGGGACAAAATTTTAACCAAGAC.

Concerning this clone: All gene names here are mouse names. The sequence runs out 4 residues before the end of the CDR3; the remainder is reconstructed from the germline J gene. The chain combines TRBV31 with TRBJ1-1, with 12 bases fitting TRBD1. The CDR3 has 15 residues. Germline V gene lookup returns CDR1 GKSSPN and CDR2 SITVG. Partial CDR3 DNA: TGTGCCTGGAGTCTACGGGGACAGGGGGCAACA. Translating it yields CAWSLRGQGAT. In full, the CDR3 is CAWSLRGQGATEVFF.

As regards this clone: Genes and germline are mouse. The read ends 4 residues early relative to the CDR3; the germline J gene fills the gap. This CDR3 is also generated by other DNA sequences in the sample. V and J are TRBV31 and TRBJ1-2; 9 bases match TRBD1. CDR1 GKSSPN and CDR2 SITVG come from the germline V gene. V shed 1 base, J shed 1 base, and the junction held 4 bases outside the gene matches. The CDR3 loop spans 15 amino acids. The sequenced CDR3 bases are TGTGCCTGGAGTCCTCCGGGACAGGGAAACTCC. Amino acids: CAWSPPGQGNS. The whole CDR3 sequence reads CAWSPPGQGNSDYTF.

This clone was detected many times. All gene names here are mouse names. The DNA ends 4 residues before the CDR3 does, and the rest of the CDR3 is filled in from the germline J gene. V is TRBV13-1 and J is TRBJ1-4, with D possibly being TRBD1 (5 bases). Looked up from germline, CDR1 is NSHNY and CDR2 is SYGAGN. This CDR3 is built from 11 residues. The CDR3 DNA, read in part, is TGTGCCGCGGGGGGTGGCGAA. Translating it yields CAAGGGE. The entire CDR3 is CAAGGGERLFF.

This clone turned up a few times. The listed genes are named as in mouse. The read finishes 4 residues shy of the CDR3 end, and the germline J gene is used to complete it. The chain uses TRBV5 and TRBJ1-2; no definite D call. This CDR3 is 13 amino acids long. Trimming left V 2 bases short and J 0 bases short, with 4 bases between. Per germline, CDR1 LGHNA and CDR2 YNLKQL (reference sequence). The CDR3 reads CASSQSTNSDYTF. CDR3 DNA, as far as it was read: TGTGCCAGCAGCCAATCAACAAACTCC.

The table lists this clone with a few counts. Gene names refer to mouse genes. The CDR3 extends 4 residues past the end of the read, so its final part is completed from the germline J gene. Other DNA sequences in the same sample also yield this CDR3. The genes are TRBV13-1 and TRBJ2-3; D perhaps matches TRBD2 (6 bases). V lost 0 bases to trimming and J lost 0 bases, with 11 bases between them. CDR1 is NSHNY and CDR2 is SYGAGN in the germline V gene. This CDR3 contains 16 residues. CDR3 region: CASSDAPGGSAETLYF. The CDR3 DNA, read in part, is TGTGCCAGCAGTGATGCACCGGGGGGTAGTGCAGAA.

Regarding this clone: Mouse gene names apply. The CDR3 end is not reached by the read, which stops 4 residues before it; the germline J gene fills it in. The chain has TRBV5 and TRBJ2-7; TRBD2 agrees at 9 bases. V was clipped by 1 base and J by 1 base; unmatched bases: 8. Germline CDR1 LGHNA, CDR2 YNLKQL (reference sequence). The CDR3 runs 17 residues. The CDR3 here is CASSQGIGGARSYEQYF. The part of the CDR3 DNA that was read is TGTGCCAGCAGCCAAGGGATTGGGGGGGCGAGGTCCTAT.

With respect to this clone: Gene labels here are mouse ones. Read sequence stops 3 residues before the CDR3 end, and the germline J gene provides the missing end. The chain recombines TRBV31 with TRBJ1-6; 12 nucleotides agree with TRBD1. TRBJ1-6 is an open reading frame whose function is uncertain. The trim removed 4 bases at V and 6 bases at J, leaving 10 bases unmatched. Germline assignment: CDR1 GKSSPN and CDR2 SITVG. This CDR3 is 17 amino acids long. The sequenced part of the CDR3 DNA is TGTGCCTGGACCCCGTCTCCGGGACAGGGGGCTAATTCGCCC. Residues: CAWTPSPGQGANSP. The entire CDR3 sequence reads CAWTPSPGQGANSPLYF.

This clone was seen more than once but under ten times. Mouse gene names apply. This CDR3 reads CASSGDRGHAETLYF. The covered CDR3 bases are TGTGCCAGCAGTGGGGACAGGGGTCATGCAGAA. J is TRBJ2-3 and V is TRBV13-3, with 10 bases that match TRBD1. Read coverage stops 4 residues before the CDR3 terminus; the germline J gene supplies the remainder. In germline, CDR1 is NNHDY, CDR2 SYVADS. The trim removed 3 bases at V and 2 bases at J, leaving 3 bases unmatched. The CDR3 is 15 residues long.

This clone has only a few counts. Germline and genes: mouse. Read data end 4 residues before the CDR3 end; the end is taken from the germline J gene. V usage is TRBV5 and J usage is TRBJ2-2; 10 nucleotides align to TRBD1. This CDR3 is built from 15 residues. The trim removed 7 bases at V and 5 bases at J, leaving 7 bases unmatched. The germline gives CDR1 LGHNA, CDR2 YNLKQL (reference sequence). The sequenced part of the CDR3 DNA is TGTGCCAGCAAGACAGGGGGCGCGGGGACCGGG. It encodes CASKTGGAGTG. The CDR3 in full is CASKTGGAGTGQLYF.

Notes on this clone: Gene labels here are mouse ones. The DNA ends 4 residues before the CDR3 does, and the rest of the CDR3 is filled in from the germline J gene. The chain uses TRBV1 and TRBJ2-5; TRBD2 agrees at 10 bases. There are 15 residues in the CDR3. CDR1 is NSQYPW, CDR2 LRSPGD, per germline (reference sequence). The CDR3 sequence: CTCSADGLGEDTQYF. The sequenced part of the CDR3 DNA is TGCACCTGCAGTGCAGATGGACTGGGGGAAGAC.

This clone was recorded at least ten times. All gene names here are mouse names. Sequencing ends 4 residues short of the CDR3 end; the germline J gene provides the rest. Other DNA sequences in the same sample also yield this CDR3. The rearrangement joins TRBV13-1 to TRBJ2-7, with 8 bases aligning to TRBD2. The CDR3 extends over 14 amino acids. The germline V gene has CDR1 NSHNY and CDR2 SYGAGN. CDR3 region: CASSDGLGAYEQYF. The sequenced part of the CDR3 DNA is TGTGCCAGCAGTGACGGACTGGGAGCTTAT.